Shown below are 28 T cell receptor beta chains from a single sample sequenced in a study of CD8 T cells in Susac syndrome. Random hexamers were used to reverse transcribe an amount of roughly 0.45 to 1 ug RNA. TCRdb reprocessed the immunoSEQ multiplex PCR reads with MiXCR, giving one entry per CDR3 protein. Of about 130,000 distinct CDR3 sequences in the sample, 93% were seen once. The material sequenced was CD8+ T cells from PBMCs. Receptors originate from a human donor with multiple sclerosis.

The V gene is TRBV9, the J gene TRBJ2-5; TRBD2 matches at 11 bases. The J segment lost 1 base and the V segment lost 3 bases, leaving 5 bases of the junction unmatched. The germline CDR1 and CDR2 sequences are SGDLS and YYNGEE. The CDR3 spans 16 residues. The CDR3 DNA is TGTGCCAGCAGCGCCGGGACTAGCGGAACCCAAGAGACCCAGTACTTC. Its translation: CASSAGTSGTQETQYF.

The V call is TRBV13, the J call TRBJ2-1; 8 bases line up with TRBD2. There are 16 residues in the CDR3. V dropped 5 bases and J dropped 8; count of bases not matched to a gene: 14. Germline V gene sequence: CDR1 PRHDT, CDR2 FYEKMQ (reference sequence). The CDR3 DNA sequence: TGTGCCAGCAGCCTCGGGGCACTAGCGGACCCACATGAGCAGTTCTTC. Translating gives CASSLGALADPHEQFF.

The chain has TRBV29-1 and TRBJ2-7; D is possibly TRBD1 or TRBD2 (5 bases each). CDR3 size: 14 residues. Germline assignment: CDR1 SQVTM and CDR2 ANQGSEA. V shed 4 bases and J shed 2 bases, with 15 bases lying between them. The CDR3 here is CSVVGETFAYEQYF. The CDR3, as DNA: TGCAGCGTTGTAGGGGAGACATTTGCCTACGAGCAGTACTTC.

The chain couples TRBV24-1 to TRBJ2-1, with no clear D. Germline-derived CDR1 and CDR2 are KGHDR and SFDVKD. Between the trimmed V and J ends, which lost 1 base and 4 bases, there was a span of 10 bases. There are 15 residues in the CDR3. For the CDR3, the DNA is TGTGCCACCAGTGATTTAAGCACGGTATACAATGAGCAGTTCTTC. It encodes CATSDLSTVYNEQFF.

The V and J genes are TRBV9 and TRBJ2-5; 14 nucleotides align to TRBD2. Germline V gene data show CDR1 as SGDLS and CDR2 as YYNGEE. V shed 3 bases and J 4 bases; nucleotides not matched to a gene: 2. The CDR3 covers 15 residues. CDR3 coding DNA: TGTGCCAGCAGCGCGACTAGCGGGAGGGGAGAGACCCAGTACTTC. This encodes CASSATSGRGETQYF.

The genes are TRBV20-1 and TRBJ1-1, with 9 positions matching TRBD1. There are 14 residues in the CDR3. With V trimmed by 1 base and J by 7 bases, 7 bases remained unmatched. Germline V gives CDR1 DFQATT, CDR2 SNEGSKA (reference sequence). The CDR3 bases are TGCAGTGCTAGAGGGACAGGGGATTATATTGAAGCTTTCTTT. Its translation: CSARGTGDYIEAFF.

The DNA of the CDR3 is TGTGCCAGCGGGGAGAGCGGGGGGAGCACAGATACGCAGTATTTT. Protein: CASGESGGSTDTQYF. This chain joins TRBV9 and TRBJ2-3; 9 nucleotides align to TRBD2. CDR3 length: 15 amino acids. Trimming removed 7 bases from V and 0 bases from J; junction bases left unmatched: 6. The germline gives CDR1 SGDLS, CDR2 YYNGEE.

The V call is TRBV27, the J call TRBJ1-4, with TRBD1 matching 7 bases. CDR1 MNHEY and CDR2 SMNVEV come from the germline V gene (reference sequence). The junction had 14 bases not matched to a gene; V was cut back by 5 bases and J by 8 bases. The CDR3 is 16 amino acids. The CDR3 DNA is TGTGCCAGCAGTCCCACAGACAGGGTTTCTCGCGAAAAACTGTTTTTT. This encodes CASSPTDRVSREKLFF.

As DNA, the CDR3 is TGTGCCAGCAGTTACTCTCCCGGGACGGCTAACTATGGCTACACCTTC. As protein: CASSYSPGTANYGYTF. The rearrangement links TRBV6-5 to TRBJ1-2, with D maybe TRBD1 (5 bases). CDR1 is MNHEY and CDR2 is SVGAGI in the germline V gene. The CDR3 loop spans 16 amino acids. The V gene lost 0 bases and the J gene lost 0 bases, with 11 bases spanning the gap.

The V call is TRBV5-1, the J call TRBJ1-2, with no clear D. Trimming shortened V by 2 bases and J by 6 bases, and 8 bases separated the two germline ends. The CDR3 sequence is 12 residues long. CDR1 and CDR2 (germline): SGHRS, YFSETQ. CDR3 amino acids: CASSFPGDGYTF. CDR3 DNA sequence: TGCGCCAGCAGCTTTCCCGGGGATGGCTACACCTTC.

CDR3 DNA sequence: TGTGCCAGCACCCAGGGGGCAGAGACCCAGTACTTC. Translation gives CASTQGAETQYF. V is TRBV7-9 and J is TRBJ2-5; TRBD1 matches 8 bases. Germline V gene sequence: CDR1 SEHNR, CDR2 FQNEAQ (reference sequence). Trimming cost V 7 bases and J 4 bases; bases outside gene matches: 2. This CDR3 comprises 12 residues. The full variable domain, in which reference TRBV7-9 and TRBJ2-5 provide the parts outside the CDR3, is DTGVSQNPRHKITKRGQNVTFRCDPISEHNRLYWYRQTLGQGPEFLTYFQNEAQLEKSRLLSDRFSAERPKGSFSTLEIQRTEQGDSAMYLCASTQGAETQYFGPGTRLLVL.

The rearrangement links TRBV7-3 to TRBJ2-5; the D is unclear. This CDR3 has 13 amino acids. Germline lookup yields CDR1 SGHTA and CDR2 FQGTGA. V dropped 0 bases and J dropped 7 bases, with 9 bases sitting between them. Here the CDR3 DNA reads TGTGCCAGCAGCTTAACGGGCTACGGGACCCAGTACTTC. Translated, it gives CASSLTGYGTQYF.

The rearrangement links TRBV6-6 to TRBJ1-1; 10 positions agree with TRBD1. The CDR3 totals 16 residues. J was trimmed by 3 bases and V by 6 bases; bases with no gene match: 10. Germline V gene sequence: CDR1 MNHNY, CDR2 SVGAGI (reference sequence). The DNA of the CDR3 is TGTGCCAGCAGACGGCCGGGACAGGGGTCTCACACTGAAGCTTTCTTT. Encoded protein: CASRRPGQGSHTEAFF.

The sample holds one count of this clonotype. The V and J genes are TRBV5-3 and TRBJ2-5; maybe TRBD1 (6 bases). TRBV5-3 is given ORF status, its function remaining uncertain. The CDR3 is 14 residues long. The germline V and J ends were trimmed by 3 bases and 2 bases, with 11 bases remaining between them. Here the CDR3 reads CARSSRTEQETQYF. CDR3 nucleotides: TGTGCCAGAAGCTCCCGGACAGAACAAGAGACCCAGTACTTC.

The rearrangement uses TRBV9 and TRBJ1-1; D might be TRBD1 (5 bases). Trimming pared 0 bases from V and 0 bases from J, leaving 6 bases between. CDR3 length equals 14 residues. The germline V gene has CDR1 SGDLS and CDR2 YYNGEE. CDR3 amino acids: CASSVGGVNTEAFF. The CDR3 bases are TGTGCCAGCAGCGTAGGGGGGGTGAACACTGAAGCTTTCTTT.

The chain is built from TRBV13 and TRBJ2-2; TRBD2 matches at 12 bases. The CDR3 consists of 16 residues. Germline CDR1 and CDR2: PRHDT and FYEKMQ (reference sequence). The J segment lost 6 bases and the V segment lost 4 bases, leaving 6 bases of the junction unmatched. CDR3: CASSSRTSGVSGELFF. The CDR3 DNA reads TGTGCCAGCAGCTCCAGGACTAGCGGGGTTTCCGGGGAGCTGTTTTTT.

There are a few counts of this clonotype. The chain combines TRBV30 with TRBJ2-7, with D perhaps TRBD1 (6 bases). The germline V and J ends were trimmed by 0 bases and 1 base, with 13 bases remaining between them. The CDR3 covers 15 residues. CDR1 is GTSNPN and CDR2 is SVGIG in the germline V gene (reference sequence). The DNA of the CDR3 is TGTGCCTGGAGTGTTGGCAGGGGCATTTCCTACGAGCAGTACGTC. It translates to CAWSVGRGISYEQYV.

The rearrangement uses TRBV28 and TRBJ1-4; D not resolved. This CDR3 contains 15 residues. Germline values: CDR1 MDHEN, CDR2 SYDVKM. Trimming left V 3 bases short and J 0 bases short, with 8 bases between. The CDR3 here is CASSLVGATNEKLFF. CDR3 nucleotides: TGTGCCAGCAGTTTGGTCGGAGCAACTAATGAAAAACTGTTTTTT.

This chain links TRBV9 with TRBJ2-1; TRBD1 matches 9 bases. Trimming at V came to 0 bases and at J to 5 bases, leaving 0 bases not matched to a gene. CDR1 is SGDLS, CDR2 YYNGEE, per germline. The CDR3 covers 14 residues. CDR3 DNA sequence: TGTGCCAGCAGCGTAGGGACAGGGGACAATGAGCAGTTCTTC. It codes for CASSVGTGDNEQFF.

This sequence joins TRBV23-1 and TRBJ2-7, with 8 bases matching TRBD1. TRBV23-1 is recorded as an ORF, its role being uncertain. V shed 0 bases, J shed 2 bases, and the junction held 6 bases outside the gene matches. The CDR3 runs to 16 residues. CDR3 in DNA: TGCGCCAGCAGTCAATCGTGGGACAGGAGAGCCTACGAGCAGTACTTC. Protein: CASSQSWDRRAYEQYF.

The gene calls are TRBV2 and TRBJ2-6; D is perhaps TRBD1 (6 bases). V was cut by 9 bases and J by 2 bases, with 8 bases left in between. The CDR3 extends over 13 amino acids. CDR1 and CDR2 (germline): SNHLY, FYNNEI. CDR3 sequence (DNA): TGTGCCAGTCCAGGGGCTGGGGCCAACGTCCTGACTTTC. Translated: CASPGAGANVLTF.

The rearrangement links TRBV29-1 to TRBJ1-1; D uncertain. Germline V CDR1 and CDR2: SQVTM, ANQGSEA. The CDR3 loop spans 13 amino acids. V shed 3 bases and J shed 2 bases, with 10 bases lying between them. CDR3 protein: CSVDWEQNTEAFF. The CDR3, as DNA: TGCAGCGTTGATTGGGAGCAAAACACTGAAGCTTTCTTT.

This chain uses TRBV15 with TRBJ2-2; 9 bases align to TRBD1. J gave up 7 bases and V 9 bases, and 9 bases lay outside the gene matches. CDR1 LNHNV and CDR2 YYDKDF come from the germline V gene (reference sequence). The CDR3 spans 14 residues. The CDR3 protein is CATLRDRVGGELFF. In DNA form, the CDR3 reads TGTGCCACTTTACGGGACAGGGTAGGCGGGGAGCTGTTTTTT.

The chain combines TRBV5-8 with TRBJ2-7; no reliable D call. This CDR3 is built from 14 residues. Germline V gives CDR1 SGHTS, CDR2 YDEGEE. V gave up 0 bases and J gave up 0 bases, with 7 bases separating them. The CDR3 nucleotides are TGTGCCAGCAGCTTGGGTCCGAGCTCCTACGAGCAGTACGTC. The encoded protein is CASSLGPSSYEQYV.

The rearrangement links TRBV20-1 to TRBJ2-3; tentatively, D is TRBD2 (5 bases). The V gene's germline CDR1 is DFQATT and CDR2 SNEGSKA (reference sequence). The CDR3 consists of 18 residues. Trimming took off 0 bases at V and 0 bases at J, with 19 bases between the two ends. CDR3 sequence: CSARDRRRRYPSTDTQYF. CDR3 bases: TGCAGTGCTAGAGACCGGAGGCGGAGATACCCTAGCACAGATACGCAGTATTTT.

This sequence joins TRBV6-6 and TRBJ1-5; 9 bases agree with TRBD1. The CDR3 sequence is 16 residues long. CDR1 and CDR2 from the germline V gene are MNHNY and SVGAGI (reference sequence). The junction had 6 bases not matched to a gene; V was cut back by 5 bases and J by 1 base. The CDR3 coding sequence is TGTGCCAGCAGTGACCCGGGACAGGGAAGCAATCAGCCCCAGCATTTT. It yields the protein CASSDPGQGSNQPQHF.

The chain combines TRBV19 with TRBJ1-4; unclear D gene. The CDR3 has 13 residues. In germline, CDR1 is LNHDA, CDR2 SQIVND (reference sequence). V lost 3 bases and J 8 bases, leaving 10 bases between the germline ends. The CDR3 here is CASSMQLEEKLFF. The CDR3 region has the DNA TGTGCCAGTAGTATGCAACTGGAGGAAAAACTGTTTTTT.

This chain uses TRBV7-9 with TRBJ2-5; 8 bases agree with TRBD2. The ends lost 1 base at V and 4 bases at J; junction bases unmatched: 17. Germline CDR1 SEHNR, CDR2 FQNEAQ (reference sequence). CDR3 length: 19 residues. The CDR3, as DNA: TGTGCCAGCAGCTTAGTATTGGTCGGGGGGGCCTCCGTGGGAGAGACCCAGTACTTC. It specifies CASSLVLVGGASVGETQYF.